This TCR beta chain is from a study of T cells in tuberculosis. Study-level background: CD1B tetramers identified T cells specific for mycobacterial lipid GMM. A South African cohort included IGRA-negative adolescents, latently infected IGRA-positive adolescents and adults with active tuberculosis. Regarding the study as a whole: GEM motif frequencies gave around 70% accuracy; the GMM repertoire gave 80% to 90%.

A note on this clone: Its antigen is as yet unknown.

Libraries were prepared by immunoSEQ multiplex PCR; TCRdb keeps only in-frame clonotypes and omits some of them. The sample carries roughly 30,000 clones, roughly nine tenths recorded once. Germline V gene data show CDR1 as LNHNV and CDR2 as YYDKDF (reference sequence). The CDR3 has 15 residues. V was shortened by 0 bases and J by 2 bases, with 11 bases between the two germline ends. This receptor was taken from a donor aged 10-29 years with latent tuberculosis or without tuberculosis infection. The sequenced material came from PBMCs. The chain employs TRBV15 and TRBJ2-7; the D gene is possibly TRBD1 (5 bases). The CDR3 DNA is TGTGCCACCAGCAGAGATCTCCAACAGGCCTACGAGCAGTACTTC. Its protein product is CATSRDLQQAYEQYF.